The 13 T cell receptor beta chains below all came from one sample that was sequenced in a study of T cells in Graves' hyperthyroidism and ophthalmopathy. TCR beta CDR3 regions were amplified from RNA. When the TCR CDR3 underwent first-round RT-PCR, the HTBI primer set was used. TCRdb re-derived calls from the multiplex PCR reads in MiXCR, one entry per CDR3 protein. The sample holds 490,000 or so distinct CDR3 sequences, over 45% seen once. The sample was peripheral blood or thyroid tissue (not recorded which). These TCRs come from an adult woman with Graves' disease, either hyperthyroidism or ophthalmopathy (not recorded which).

The chain is built from TRBV29-1 and TRBJ2-7; no firm D call. V lost 2 bases, J lost 4 bases, and 12 bases lay in between. This CDR3 is 13 amino acids long. CDR1 is SQVTM and CDR2 is ANQGSEA in the germline V gene. In DNA, the CDR3 is TGCAGCGTTGAATGGTCTAAGGGTTACGAGCAGTACTTC. Protein product: CSVEWSKGYEQYF.

As concerns this clonotype: The junction departs from the called germline gene at one end, perhaps through a read error. The chain couples TRBV2 to TRBJ1-6; perhaps TRBD1 as D (5 bases). Per the germline V gene, CDR1 is SNHLY and CDR2 is FYNNEI. The CDR3 is 12 amino acids. The chain's CDR3 is CASTRADSLLHF. CDR3 DNA: TGTGCCAGCACCAGGGCAGACTCACTCCTCCACTTT. The full variable domain, with the rest looked up from reference TRBV2 and TRBJ1-6, is EPEVTQTPSHQVTQMGQEVILRCVPISNHLYFYWYRQILGQKVEFLVSFYNNEISEKSEIFDDQFSVERPDGSNFTLKIRSTKLEDSAMYFCASTRADSLLHFGNGTRLTVT.

This clonotype was observed many times. This chain joins TRBV20-1 and TRBJ1-1; D remains unclear. Germline V CDR1 and CDR2: DFQATT, SNEGSKA (reference sequence). Trimming shortened V by 0 bases and J by 1 base, and 12 bases separated the two germline ends. This CDR3 is built from 15 residues. Written as DNA, the CDR3 is TGCAGTGCTAGAGAGGTAGAGGTGGGGAACACTGAAGCTTTCTTT. It codes for CSAREVEVGNTEAFF.

J is TRBJ2-7 and V is TRBV12-3 or TRBV12-4; 7 nucleotides line up with TRBD1. The V gene end was trimmed by 6 bases and the J gene end by 6 bases; junction bases not matched to a gene: 5. The CDR3 length is 12 residues. The CDR3 spells CASSRSGGEQYF. CDR3 bases: TGTGCCAGCAGCCGATCAGGGGGCGAGCAGTACTTC.

With regard to this clonotype: One junction end disagrees with the germline gene, perhaps due to a read error. The rearrangement uses TRBV10-3 and TRBJ1-2; D gene ambiguous. The CDR3 is 14 residues long. CDR1 is ENHRY, CDR2 SYGVKD, per germline. CDR3 protein: CVISVYKSNYGYTF. The DNA for the CDR3 is TGTGTCATCAGTGTATACAAGTCGAACTATGGCTACACCTTC.

Details on this clonotype: Possible read error: a much larger clone is one base away. The CDR3 DNA follows: TGTGCCATCAGTTACTGGTTGCTGGGGGAACGGGTGAAGCAGCCCCAGCATTTT. Protein: CAISYWLLGERVKQPQHF. The J gene is TRBJ1-5, the V gene TRBV6-5; D perhaps matches TRBD1 (5 bases). Per the germline V gene, CDR1 is MNHEY and CDR2 is SVGAGI. The CDR3 is 18 amino acids.

This clonotype was detected many times. CDR3 sequence reads: CASSSQTSYEQYF. The CDR3 DNA is TGTGCCAGCAGCTCCCAGACGTCCTACGAGCAGTACTTC. V usage is TRBV7-2 and J usage is TRBJ2-7; the D is unclear. The CDR3 extends over 13 amino acids. The V end was cut by 4 bases, the J end by 1 base, with 8 bases between. CDR1 SGHTA and CDR2 FQGNSA come from the germline V gene.

In the case of this clonotype: The junction departs from germline at one end; a sequencing error may be responsible. V gene TRBV13 combines with J gene TRBJ2-7, with TRBD1 identical over 10 bases. CDR1 PRHDT and CDR2 FYEKMQ come from the germline V gene (reference sequence). The CDR3 has 15 amino acids. The CDR3 region is CASSGGTGDYEEQYF. The DNA of the CDR3 is TGCGCCAGCAGCGGCGGGACAGGGGATTACGAGGAGCAGTACTTC.

This clonotype appeared a few times. The J gene is TRBJ2-7, the V gene TRBV20-1; either TRBD1 or TRBD2 may fit D (5 bases each). This CDR3 spans 12 amino acids. With 7 bases removed from V and 4 bases from J, the gap between germline ends came to 14 bases. Looked up from germline, CDR1 is DFQATT and CDR2 is SNEGSKA (reference sequence). The CDR3 loop is CSVRADKYEQYF. The CDR3 DNA reads TGCAGTGTAAGAGCGGACAAATACGAGCAGTACTTC.

The chain couples TRBV7-9 to TRBJ1-5, with D tentatively TRBD1 (5 bases). V was cut by 5 bases and J by 9 bases, with 14 bases left in between. The CDR3 spans 13 residues. Per germline, CDR1 SEHNR and CDR2 FQNEAQ (reference sequence). The CDR3 here is CASSRQSVGPQHF. The CDR3 DNA follows: TGTGCCAGCAGCCGACAGTCCGTTGGGCCCCAGCATTTT.

V usage is TRBV2 and J usage is TRBJ1-1; 9 nucleotides agree with TRBD1. Germline V gene data show CDR1 as SNHLY and CDR2 as FYNNEI. V shed 5 bases and J 0 bases; nucleotides not matched to a gene: 7. The length of the CDR3 is 16 residues. The CDR3 bases are TGTGCCAGCAGTCGGGACAGGGTAACGGTGAACACTGAAGCTTTCTTT. It specifies CASSRDRVTVNTEAFF.

The chain uses TRBV2 and TRBJ2-2, with 10 bases aligning to TRBD2. With V trimmed by 7 bases and J by 4 bases, 9 bases remained unmatched. Germline CDR1 reads SNHLY; CDR2 reads FYNNEI. The CDR3 covers 16 residues. This CDR3 reads CASNLRTSGFTGELFF. For the CDR3, the DNA is TGTGCCAGCAATTTGAGGACTAGCGGTTTCACCGGGGAGCTGTTTTTT.

This clonotype was counted once. V is TRBV29-1 and J is TRBJ1-3; D remains ambiguous. The germline CDR1 and CDR2 sequences are SQVTM and ANQGSEA. The length of the CDR3 is 12 residues. The CDR3 DNA follows: TGCAGTTTAGTTCCTAGGGGAAACACCATATATTTT. Amino acids: CSLVPRGNTIYF.